This T cell receptor (beta chain) stems from a study of identical twins. Study-level findings and limits: Insertions were fewer in abundant cord blood beta clonotypes, whereas memory repertoires showed none of this pattern.

This clonotype was counted at least ten times. Its antigen is still unknown. Template switching (which added a universal primer site) was used, and cDNA carried unique molecular identifiers. TCRdb called the 5' RACE reads again in MiXCR, with one record for every CDR3 protein. This table holds 1.5 million to 2 million distinct CDR3 sequences, under 35% found once. The CDR3 loop spans 15 amino acids. V was trimmed by 1 base and J by 2 bases, leaving 11 bases between them. Sequenced input: cord blood. The gene calls are TRBV12-3 or TRBV12-4 and TRBJ1-2; TRBD1 is a possible D gene (6 bases). The TCR comes from a newborn girl in good health. The CDR3 spells CASSLDGGANYGYTF. DNA for the CDR3: TGTGCCAGCAGTTTAGACGGGGGCGCGAACTATGGCTACACCTTC.